The 5 T cell receptor beta chains presented below share a single source sample, sequenced in a study of blood T cell repertoires in COVID-19. The repertoire was sequenced with immunoSEQ multiplex PCR; TCRdb's copy has only in-frame clones and lacks some. The data contain some 150,000 clones, 85% of them seen just once; the ten biggest clones take up roughly 2.6%. Sequencing input: peripheral blood. Receptor source: a human donor with acute or convalescent COVID-19. The donor label of this sample is uncertain.

This rearrangement joins TRBV4-3 to TRBJ2-5; 7 bases match TRBD1. The V and J ends lost 0 bases and 5 bases, in that order; junction bases with no gene match: 9. There are 16 residues in the CDR3. Germline CDR1 reads LGHNA; CDR2 reads YSLEER. The CDR3 region is CASSQDWDSAWETQYF. The CDR3 DNA follows: TGCGCCAGCAGCCAAGACTGGGACAGTGCTTGGGAGACCCAGTACTTC.

V and J are TRBV3-1 (or the pseudogene TRBV3-2) and TRBJ1-5; D call uncertain. Germline CDR1 is LGHDT and CDR2 is YNNKEL (reference sequence). CDR3 length: 12 residues. Between the trimmed V and J ends, which lost 2 bases and 9 bases, there was a span of 8 bases. CDR3 nucleotide sequence: TGTGCCAGCAGCCAACATGGGAGGCCCCAGCATTTT. Its protein product is CASSQHGRPQHF.

This clone showed up just a few times. The rearrangement joins TRBV27 to TRBJ2-7, with D possibly being TRBD1 (5 bases). Germline V CDR1 and CDR2: MNHEY, SMNVEV (reference sequence). With 6 bases removed from V and 0 bases from J, the gap between germline ends came to 9 bases. This CDR3 has 13 residues. CDR3 sequence reads: CASRSDSSYEQYF. CDR3 sequence (DNA): TGTGCCAGCAGGTCCGACAGCTCCTACGAGCAGTACTTC.

The chain recombines TRBV3-1 (or the pseudogene TRBV3-2) with TRBJ2-3; 7 bases line up with TRBD2. From germline, CDR1 is LGHDT and CDR2 YNNKEL (reference sequence). V lost 4 bases and J lost 6; bases outside the gene matches: 10. The CDR3 runs to 15 residues. The CDR3 here is CASSPRGVVEDTQYF. The DNA of the CDR3 is TGTGCCAGCAGCCCACGGGGGGTAGTCGAGGATACGCAGTATTTT.

This clone occurred a few times. The chain is built from TRBV25-1 and TRBJ2-1; 9 positions agree with TRBD2. V was pared by 3 bases and J by 0 bases, with 3 bases of the junction left unmatched. Germline values: CDR1 MGHDK, CDR2 SYGVNS. The CDR3 runs to 16 residues. CDR3 loop: CASSETAGGSYNEQFF. The DNA for the CDR3 is TGTGCCAGCAGTGAGACAGCGGGAGGCTCCTACAATGAGCAGTTCTTC. Full variable domain (rest looked up from reference TRBV25-1 and TRBJ2-1): EADIYQTPRYLVIGTGKKITLECSQTMGHDKMYWYQQDPGMELHLIHYSYGVNSTEKGDLSSESTVSRIRTEHFPLTLESARPSHTSQYLCASSETAGGSYNEQFFGPGTRLTVL.